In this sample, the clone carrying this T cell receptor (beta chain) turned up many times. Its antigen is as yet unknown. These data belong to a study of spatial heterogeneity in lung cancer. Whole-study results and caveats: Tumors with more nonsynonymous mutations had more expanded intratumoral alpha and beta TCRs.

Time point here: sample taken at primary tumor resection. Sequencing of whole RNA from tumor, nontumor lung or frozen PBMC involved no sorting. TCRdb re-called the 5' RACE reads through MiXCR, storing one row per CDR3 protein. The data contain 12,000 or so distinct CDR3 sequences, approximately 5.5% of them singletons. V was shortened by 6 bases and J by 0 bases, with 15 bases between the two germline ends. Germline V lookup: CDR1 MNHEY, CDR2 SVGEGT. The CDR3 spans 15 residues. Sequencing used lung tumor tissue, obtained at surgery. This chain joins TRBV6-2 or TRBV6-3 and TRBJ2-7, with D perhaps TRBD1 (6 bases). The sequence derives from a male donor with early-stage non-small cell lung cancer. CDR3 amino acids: CASRITGRSSYEQYF. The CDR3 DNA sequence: TGTGCCAGCAGGATTACAGGGCGCAGCTCCTACGAGCAGTACTTC.